Each of the 14 T cell receptor beta chains below was sequenced from the same sample in a study of blood T cell repertoires in COVID-19. Profiled with immunoSEQ multiplex PCR; TCRdb holds only in-frame clones, not every one. Of approximately 61,000 clones listed, around 90% are singletons. Sequenced: peripheral blood. Every receptor here comes from a woman older than 75 with active COVID-19.

This rearrangement joins TRBV6-1 to TRBJ2-3; 7 positions agree with TRBD2. The CDR3 spans 15 residues. The junction had 5 bases not matched to a gene; V was cut back by 3 bases and J by 2 bases. The germline V gene encodes CDR1 MNHNS and CDR2 SASEGT. The CDR3, as DNA: TGTGCCAGCAGTGACGGGAGGCCGGCCACAGATACGCAGTATTTT. It codes for CASSDGRPATDTQYF.

This sequence joins TRBV4-1 and TRBJ2-2; 14 nucleotides match TRBD2. Germline V CDR1 and CDR2: MGHRA, YSYEKL. V was clipped by 4 bases and J by 1 base; unmatched bases: 8. This CDR3 region has 19 residues. This chain's CDR3 is CASSRLGLAGAQNTGELFF. The CDR3 DNA reads TGCGCCAGCAGCCGCCTGGGACTAGCGGGGGCTCAGAACACCGGGGAGCTGTTTTTT.

This chain uses TRBV7-3 with TRBJ2-3; D is uncertain. Germline-derived CDR1 and CDR2 are SGHTA and FQGTGA. The V gene lost 3 bases and the J gene lost 4 bases, with 8 bases spanning the gap. This CDR3 has 13 amino acids. DNA of the CDR3: TGTGCCAGCAGCTTCGGTCCATCAGATACGCAGTATTTT. Its translation is CASSFGPSDTQYF.

The genes are TRBV3-1 (or the pseudogene TRBV3-2) and TRBJ1-2, with D maybe TRBD1 (5 bases). The V and J ends lost 3 bases and 6 bases respectively, with 11 bases between them. The CDR3 consists of 13 residues. The V gene's germline CDR1 is LGHDT and CDR2 YNNKEL (reference sequence). CDR3 nucleotide sequence: TGTGCCAGCAGCCAGTTGCAGGGTAATGGCTACACCTTC. Its protein product is CASSQLQGNGYTF.

This clone was seen a handful of times. The V call is TRBV19, the J call TRBJ1-5, with a tentative D call TRBD1 (5 bases). Germline CDR1 is LNHDA and CDR2 is SQIVND (reference sequence). Trimming took 6 bases from V and 1 from J, leaving 16 bases between them. This CDR3 has 16 residues. CDR3 bases: TGTGCCAGTAGATCTCCGGGACTCCCCAGCAATCAGCCCCAGCATTTT. Protein product: CASRSPGLPSNQPQHF. The full variable domain, in which reference TRBV19 and TRBJ1-5 provide the parts outside the CDR3, is DGGITQSPKYLFRKEGQNVTLSCEQNLNHDAMYWYRQDPGQGLRLIYYSQIVNDFQKGDIAEGYSVSREKKESFPLTVTSAQKNPTAFYLCASRSPGLPSNQPQHFGDGTRLSIL.

The chain employs TRBV9 and TRBJ2-2, with TRBD2 matching 9 bases. The CDR3 contains 15 residues. Germline lookup yields CDR1 SGDLS and CDR2 YYNGEE. The ends lost 3 bases at V and 3 bases at J; junction bases unmatched: 3. CDR3 sequence (DNA): TGTGCCAGCAGCGGCGGGGGGGTCCACACCGGGGAGCTGTTTTTT. Protein sequence: CASSGGGVHTGELFF.

This chain joins TRBV28 and TRBJ2-1; TRBD1 might be the D (6 bases). Germline-derived CDR1 and CDR2 are MDHEN and SYDVKM. This CDR3 has 15 amino acids. Trimming shortened V by 3 bases and J by 4 bases, and 13 bases separated the two germline ends. This CDR3 reads CASSFVAGTYNEQFF. In DNA, the CDR3 is TGTGCCAGCAGTTTTGTTGCAGGGACATACAATGAGCAGTTCTTC.

This clone was seen only a few times. This chain links TRBV6-1 with TRBJ1-2, with 10 bases aligning to TRBD1. V lost 2 bases to trimming and J lost 5 bases; unmatched junction nucleotides: 5. Germline values: CDR1 MNHNS, CDR2 SASEGT. The CDR3 runs to 15 residues. The CDR3 DNA is TGTGCCAGCAGTGAAAGGACAGGGGGAGCTTATGGCTACACCTTC. Amino acids: CASSERTGGAYGYTF.

The chain uses TRBV5-1 and TRBJ2-1; the match to TRBD2 covers 9 bases. The CDR3 runs 16 residues. Looked up from germline, CDR1 is SGHRS and CDR2 is YFSETQ. The V gene end was trimmed by 0 bases and the J gene end by 4 bases; junction bases not matched to a gene: 5. DNA for the CDR3: TGCGCCAGCAGCTTGGATGCGGGGGGGCCGTACAATGAGCAGTTCTTC. Its translation: CASSLDAGGPYNEQFF. Filled out from reference TRBV5-1 and TRBJ2-1, the complete variable domain reads KAGVTQTPRYLIKTRGQQVTLSCSPISGHRSVSWYQQTPGQGLQFLFEYFSETQRNKGNFPGRFSGRQFSNSRSEMNVSTLELGDSALYLCASSLDAGGPYNEQFFGPGTRLTVL.

CDR3 in amino acids: CASSKPRRDFTNEKLFF. The DNA for the CDR3 is TGTGCCAGCAGCAAACCAAGGAGGGATTTTACTAATGAAAAACTGTTTTTT. The chain recombines TRBV7-9 with TRBJ1-4, with unresolved D. V was clipped by 5 bases and J by 2 bases, with 18 bases between them. CDR3 size: 17 residues. CDR1 SEHNR and CDR2 FQNEAQ come from the germline V gene (reference sequence).

The chain couples TRBV5-4 to TRBJ2-5; 9 nucleotides match TRBD2. CDR3 length equals 14 residues. Germline CDR1 reads SGHNT; CDR2 reads YYREEE (reference sequence). With V trimmed by 3 bases and J by 4 bases, 4 bases remained unmatched. The CDR3 loop reads CASSSAGGGETQYF. CDR3 bases: TGTGCCAGCAGCTCAGCGGGGGGCGGAGAGACCCAGTACTTC.

The chain carries TRBV3-1 (or the pseudogene TRBV3-2) and TRBJ2-1, with 7 bases fitting TRBD2. Germline loops: CDR1 LGHDT, CDR2 YNNKEL (reference sequence). J gave up 4 bases and V 1 base, and 1 base lay outside the gene matches. This CDR3 contains 14 residues. CDR3 sequence (DNA): TGTGCCAGCAGCCAAGGCGGGAGATACAATGAGCAGTTCTTC. Protein: CASSQGGRYNEQFF.

The chain combines TRBV14 with TRBJ2-5; TRBD2 aligns across 13 bases. The CDR3 is 15 residues long. CDR1 is SGHDN, CDR2 FVKESK, per germline. V was pared by 4 bases and J by 2 bases, with 1 base of the junction left unmatched. This CDR3 is CASSRGLAGQETQYF. For the CDR3, the DNA is TGTGCCAGCAGCCGGGGACTAGCGGGGCAAGAGACCCAGTACTTC.

V is TRBV11-1 and J is TRBJ2-1, with 7 bases identical to TRBD1. With V trimmed by 4 bases and J by 4 bases, 4 bases remained unmatched. Looked up from germline, CDR1 is SGHAT and CDR2 is FQDESV (reference sequence). The CDR3 consists of 14 residues. CDR3 region: CASSYGTAYNEQFF. Written as DNA, the CDR3 is TGTGCCAGCAGCTATGGGACAGCTTACAATGAGCAGTTCTTC.